This is a list of T cell receptor beta chains from one sample in a study of blood T cell repertoires in COVID-19. The data were produced by immunoSEQ multiplex PCR, yet TCRdb's version contains in-frame clones alone and is incomplete. The data hold more than 95,000 clones, with around 80% observed a single time. The source material was peripheral blood. All receptors come from a man older than 75 with active or convalescent COVID-19. Each CDR3 is given with its conserved first and last residue. D genes are given only for firm matches. A clone size is listed for some rows: how often the clone was seen (once, few, many), or a class if it is expanded.

j_gene: TRBJ2-4; d_gene: TRBD1; v_gene: TRBV7-2; abundance: .; CDR3nt: TGTGCCAGCAGCTCTCCGGACAGGGGGCAAAGTAGCAAAAACATTCAGTACTTC; CDR3aa: CASSSPDRGQSSKNIQYF
j_gene: TRBJ1-2; d_gene: TRBD1; v_gene: TRBV27; abundance: .; CDR3nt: TGTGCCAGCAGTTCACCCGGACAGGGTGTGCGTGGCTACACCTTC; CDR3aa: CASSSPGQGVRGYTF
j_gene: TRBJ2-1; d_gene: TRBD2; v_gene: TRBV5-4; abundance: once; CDR3nt: TGTGCCAGCAGCTTGTGGGGTAGCGGGGGGGCCGTCGATGAGCAGTTCTTC; CDR3aa: CASSLWGSGGAVDEQFF
j_gene: TRBJ1-2; d_gene: .; v_gene: TRBV6-2/TRBV6-3; abundance: .; CDR3nt: TGTGCCAGCAGTTATGACAACCACTATGGCTACACCTTC; CDR3aa: CASSYDNHYGYTF
j_gene: TRBJ1-6; d_gene: .; v_gene: TRBV4-2; abundance: .; CDR3nt: TGTGCCAGCAGTCCTTTCCCAGGGGCGAATTCACCCCTCCACTTT; CDR3aa: CASSPFPGANSPLHF
j_gene: TRBJ2-5; d_gene: .; v_gene: TRBV7-2; abundance: .; CDR3nt: TGTGCCAGCAGCTTAGAAGTTTCCGGGGAGACCCAGTACTTC; CDR3aa: CASSLEVSGETQYF
j_gene: TRBJ2-1; d_gene: .; v_gene: TRBV19; abundance: once; CDR3nt: TGTGCCAGTAGCCACAACGGGTTGGATGAGCAGTTCTTC; CDR3aa: CASSHNGLDEQFF
j_gene: TRBJ1-5; d_gene: .; v_gene: TRBV15; abundance: .; CDR3nt: TGTGCCACCAGCAGAGATTCGGGGACAACATCTAGCAATCAGCCCCAGCATTTT; CDR3aa: CATSRDSGTTSSNQPQHF
j_gene: TRBJ1-1; d_gene: TRBD1; v_gene: TRBV2; abundance: .; CDR3nt: TGTGCCAGTGGGACAGGGGAGAACACTGAAGCTTTCTTT; CDR3aa: CASGTGENTEAFF
j_gene: TRBJ2-3; d_gene: TRBD1; v_gene: TRBV7-9; abundance: few; CDR3nt: TGTGCCAGCAGCTTAGCGCTTGGGACAGGGGAGCGTGATACGCAGTATTTT; CDR3aa: CASSLALGTGERDTQYF
j_gene: TRBJ1-3; d_gene: .; v_gene: TRBV18; abundance: .; CDR3nt: TGTGCCAGCTCACCGGCAGGGCTGGGTGGAAACACCATATATTTT; CDR3aa: CASSPAGLGGNTIYF
j_gene: TRBJ2-7; d_gene: .; v_gene: TRBV19; abundance: once; CDR3nt: TGTGCCGTAGGGACACATGGTTCCTACGAGCAGTACTTC; CDR3aa: CAVGTHGSYEQYF
j_gene: TRBJ2-3; d_gene: TRBD2; v_gene: TRBV7-3; abundance: .; CDR3nt: TGTGCCAGCAGCTTAACTAGCGGGAGCACAGATACGCAGTATTTT; CDR3aa: CASSLTSGSTDTQYF
j_gene: TRBJ2-4; d_gene: TRBD1; v_gene: TRBV19; abundance: .; CDR3nt: TGTGCCAGTCACACAGGGGCCGGTGGAAACATTCAGTACTTC; CDR3aa: CASHTGAGGNIQYF
j_gene: TRBJ1-1; d_gene: .; v_gene: TRBV6-5; abundance: .; CDR3nt: TGTGCCAGCAGTTACAACAGGGCTACTGAAGCTTTCTTT; CDR3aa: CASSYNRATEAFF
j_gene: TRBJ2-2; d_gene: .; v_gene: TRBV7-3; abundance: .; CDR3nt: TGTGCCAGCAGCTTGGACACCGCGAACACCGGGGAGCTGTTTTTT; CDR3aa: CASSLDTANTGELFF
j_gene: TRBJ2-7; d_gene: .; v_gene: TRBV7-3; abundance: few; CDR3nt: TGTGCCAGGTACTGGAGGCGGTCCCCCTACGAGCAGTACTTC; CDR3aa: CARYWRRSPYEQYF
j_gene: TRBJ1-2; d_gene: TRBD1; v_gene: TRBV6-5; abundance: .; CDR3nt: TGTGCCAGCAGGCCCGGACAGGGGGACTATGGCTACACCTTC; CDR3aa: CASRPGQGDYGYTF
j_gene: TRBJ2-5; d_gene: .; v_gene: TRBV5-1; abundance: .; CDR3nt: TGCGCCAGCAGCTTGGCCGGGGTTCAAGAGACCCAGTACTTC; CDR3aa: CASSLAGVQETQYF
j_gene: TRBJ2-5; d_gene: .; v_gene: TRBV11-2; abundance: .; CDR3nt: TGTGCCAGCAGCCCAACGTGGTGGGAGGAGACCCAGTACTTC; CDR3aa: CASSPTWWEETQYF
j_gene: TRBJ1-3; d_gene: .; v_gene: TRBV9; abundance: .; CDR3nt: TGTGCCAGCGGCAGGCTCTCTGGAAACACCATATATTTT; CDR3aa: CASGRLSGNTIYF
j_gene: TRBJ1-2; d_gene: .; v_gene: TRBV12-3/TRBV12-4; abundance: .; CDR3nt: TGTGCCAGCAGTTTTCGGAGAGAGGGTGGCTACACCTTC; CDR3aa: CASSFRREGGYTF
j_gene: TRBJ2-5; d_gene: TRBD2; v_gene: TRBV5-1; abundance: .; CDR3nt: TGCGCCAGCAGCTCGGGACTAACAGGACAAGAGACCCAGTACTTC; CDR3aa: CASSSGLTGQETQYF
j_gene: TRBJ2-2; d_gene: .; v_gene: TRBV7-2; abundance: .; CDR3nt: TGTGCCAGCAGCTTAGCAGCCTTTACCACCGGGGAGCTGTTTTTT; CDR3aa: CASSLAAFTTGELFF
j_gene: TRBJ2-7; d_gene: .; v_gene: TRBV28; abundance: .; CDR3nt: TGTGCCAGCAGCTCCGGGAACGCGGGCTACGAGCAGTACTTC; CDR3aa: CASSSGNAGYEQYF
j_gene: TRBJ2-1; d_gene: TRBD2; v_gene: TRBV9; abundance: .; CDR3nt: TGTGCCAGCAGCGTAGGCGGCGGGGGTATCTACAATGAGCAGTTCTTC; CDR3aa: CASSVGGGGIYNEQFF
j_gene: TRBJ1-4; d_gene: .; v_gene: TRBV2; abundance: .; CDR3nt: TGTGCCAGCAGTGGTCCGGGACAACAGAATGAAAAACTGTTTTTT; CDR3aa: CASSGPGQQNEKLFF
j_gene: TRBJ1-5; d_gene: TRBD1; v_gene: TRBV15; abundance: .; CDR3nt: TGTGCCACCAGCATAGGACAGGGGACGCCTAATCAGCCCCAGCATTTT; CDR3aa: CATSIGQGTPNQPQHF
j_gene: TRBJ2-3; d_gene: TRBD2; v_gene: TRBV5-8; abundance: few; CDR3nt: TGTGCCAGCAGCCCGTGGACTAGCGGCACAGATACGCAGTATTTT; CDR3aa: CASSPWTSGTDTQYF
j_gene: TRBJ1-1; d_gene: .; v_gene: TRBV14; abundance: .; CDR3nt: TGTGCCAGCAGCCCACGGGTCTTGAACACTGAAGCTTTCTTT; CDR3aa: CASSPRVLNTEAFF
j_gene: TRBJ1-2; d_gene: .; v_gene: TRBV7-9; abundance: .; CDR3nt: TGTGCCAGCAGCTTAATCCCAAACTATGGCTACACCTTC; CDR3aa: CASSLIPNYGYTF
j_gene: TRBJ1-1; d_gene: .; v_gene: TRBV5-6; abundance: few; CDR3nt: TGTGCCAGCAGCCAGGACAGCGAGAACACTGAAGCTTTCTTT; CDR3aa: CASSQDSENTEAFF
j_gene: TRBJ2-7; d_gene: TRBD1; v_gene: TRBV7-2; abundance: .; CDR3nt: TGTGCCAGCAGCGAAAGACAGGGTCGTTACGAGCAGTACTTC; CDR3aa: CASSERQGRYEQYF
j_gene: TRBJ2-7; d_gene: .; v_gene: TRBV6-2/TRBV6-3; abundance: .; CDR3nt: TGTGCCAGCAGTTACTTCAGGGAAGGCGAGCAGTACTTC; CDR3aa: CASSYFREGEQYF
j_gene: TRBJ1-5; d_gene: .; v_gene: TRBV20-1; abundance: .; CDR3nt: TGCAGTGCTAGTGGGGGGGATCAGCCCCAGCATTTT; CDR3aa: CSASGGDQPQHF
j_gene: TRBJ2-5; d_gene: TRBD2; v_gene: TRBV10-3; abundance: .; CDR3nt: TGTGCCATCTCCTCGGGAGGAGAGACCCAGTACTTC; CDR3aa: CAISSGGETQYF
j_gene: TRBJ2-7; d_gene: TRBD1; v_gene: TRBV3-1/TRBV3-2; abundance: .; CDR3nt: TGTGCCAGCAGCCAAGACTCGGACAGGACCGCCGAGCAGTACTTC; CDR3aa: CASSQDSDRTAEQYF
j_gene: TRBJ1-4; d_gene: TRBD1; v_gene: TRBV18; abundance: .; CDR3nt: TGTGCCAGCTCACCACCCAGGGGGTCTAATGAAAAACTGTTTTTT; CDR3aa: CASSPPRGSNEKLFF
j_gene: TRBJ1-6; d_gene: .; v_gene: TRBV11-2; abundance: .; CDR3nt: TGTGCCAGCAGACGGGACAACTCCTATAATTCACCCCTCCACTTT; CDR3aa: CASRRDNSYNSPLHF
j_gene: TRBJ2-7; d_gene: .; v_gene: TRBV5-6; abundance: few; CDR3nt: TGTGCCAGCAGCTTGGTCGGGAGATCCTGGGAGCAGTACTTC; CDR3aa: CASSLVGRSWEQYF
j_gene: TRBJ2-5; d_gene: TRBD1; v_gene: TRBV19; abundance: .; CDR3nt: TGTGCCAGTAGTATTCTGGGACAGTCCCAAGAGACCCAGTACTTC; CDR3aa: CASSILGQSQETQYF
j_gene: TRBJ2-2; d_gene: .; v_gene: TRBV5-1; abundance: .; CDR3nt: TGCGCCAGCCAAGCAGAGATAGGGGATAGTAGCGGGGAGCTGTTTTTT; CDR3aa: CASQAEIGDSSGELFF
j_gene: TRBJ1-3; d_gene: .; v_gene: TRBV7-2; abundance: .; CDR3nt: TGTGCCAGCTCGGGATACTCTGGAAACACCATATATTTT; CDR3aa: CASSGYSGNTIYF
j_gene: TRBJ1-6; d_gene: .; v_gene: TRBV7-8; abundance: .; CDR3nt: TGTGCCAGCAGCTTAGCTCGGGCAGGGTCATTGACACCCCTCCACTTT; CDR3aa: CASSLARAGSLTPLHF
j_gene: TRBJ2-1; d_gene: .; v_gene: TRBV6-2/TRBV6-3; abundance: .; CDR3nt: TGTGCCAGCAGTTACTTCGGCGGGGCGGGCAATGAGCAGTTCTTC; CDR3aa: CASSYFGGAGNEQFF
j_gene: TRBJ2-7; d_gene: .; v_gene: TRBV7-8; abundance: .; CDR3nt: TGTGCCAGCAGCCGCCTCGGTGCCGGGTACGAGCAGTACTTC; CDR3aa: CASSRLGAGYEQYF
j_gene: TRBJ1-2; d_gene: .; v_gene: TRBV12-3/TRBV12-4; abundance: once; CDR3nt: TGTGCCAGCAGTTTAGGGGCAGGCTATGGCTACACCTTC; CDR3aa: CASSLGAGYGYTF
j_gene: TRBJ1-2; d_gene: .; v_gene: TRBV7-2; abundance: few; CDR3nt: TGTGCCAGCAGCTTAGACAGGGTCTATGGCTACACCTTC; CDR3aa: CASSLDRVYGYTF
j_gene: TRBJ1-3; d_gene: .; v_gene: TRBV5-6; abundance: .; CDR3nt: TGTGCCAGCAGCTTGGGAATTTACAGGGAAAGAGGAAACACCATATATTTT; CDR3aa: CASSLGIYRERGNTIYF
j_gene: TRBJ1-2; d_gene: TRBD1; v_gene: TRBV19; abundance: few; CDR3nt: TGTGCCAGTAGTATAGACGGGACAGGGATCTATGGCTACACCTTC; CDR3aa: CASSIDGTGIYGYTF
j_gene: TRBJ1-2; d_gene: .; v_gene: TRBV27; abundance: .; CDR3nt: TGTGCCAGCAGTTTAGGAGCTAACTATGGCTACACCTTC; CDR3aa: CASSLGANYGYTF
j_gene: TRBJ1-1; d_gene: .; v_gene: TRBV2; abundance: .; CDR3nt: TGTGCCAGTCAGGCGGGGCGGAACACTGAAGCTTTCTTT; CDR3aa: CASQAGRNTEAFF
j_gene: TRBJ2-1; d_gene: TRBD1; v_gene: TRBV6-2/TRBV6-3; abundance: few; CDR3nt: TGTGCCAGCAGCCCCTGGACAGGCAATGAGCAGTTCTTC; CDR3aa: CASSPWTGNEQFF
j_gene: TRBJ1-6; d_gene: .; v_gene: TRBV4-1; abundance: .; CDR3nt: TGCGCCAGCAGCCAAGGCCGGGGTGGCGTTAATTCACCCCTCCACTTT; CDR3aa: CASSQGRGGVNSPLHF
j_gene: TRBJ2-1; d_gene: .; v_gene: TRBV29-1; abundance: .; CDR3nt: TGCAGCGTTGAAGTGGGGGGGGCATACTCCTACAATGAGCAGTTCTTC; CDR3aa: CSVEVGGAYSYNEQFF
j_gene: TRBJ1-1; d_gene: TRBD1; v_gene: TRBV28; abundance: .; CDR3nt: TGTGCCAGCAGTTCCCCAGGGGGCGAGGGGACTGAAGCTTTCTTT; CDR3aa: CASSSPGGEGTEAFF
j_gene: TRBJ2-1; d_gene: .; v_gene: TRBV18; abundance: .; CDR3nt: TGTGCCAGCTCCCCACAGGGTTCAGCGGAAAATGAGCAGTTCTTC; CDR3aa: CASSPQGSAENEQFF